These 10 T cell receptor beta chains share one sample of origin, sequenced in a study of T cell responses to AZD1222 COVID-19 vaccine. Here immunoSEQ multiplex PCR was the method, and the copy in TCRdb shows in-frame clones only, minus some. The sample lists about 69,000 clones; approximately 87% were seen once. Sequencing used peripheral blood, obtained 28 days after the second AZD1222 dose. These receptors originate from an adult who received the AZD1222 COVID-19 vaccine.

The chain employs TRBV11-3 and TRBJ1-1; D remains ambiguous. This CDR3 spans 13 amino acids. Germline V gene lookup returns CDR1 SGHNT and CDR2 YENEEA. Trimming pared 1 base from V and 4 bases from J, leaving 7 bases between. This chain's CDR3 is CASSLVPGTEAFF. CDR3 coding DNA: TGTGCCAGCAGCTTAGTTCCGGGCACTGAAGCTTTCTTT.

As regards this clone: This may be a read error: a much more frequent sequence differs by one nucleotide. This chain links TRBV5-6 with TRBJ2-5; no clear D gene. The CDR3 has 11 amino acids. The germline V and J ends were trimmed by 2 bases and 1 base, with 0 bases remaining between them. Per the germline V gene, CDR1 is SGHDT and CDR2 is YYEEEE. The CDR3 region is CASSFQETQYF. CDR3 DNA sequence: TGTGCCAGCAGCTTCCAAGAGACCCAGTACTTC.

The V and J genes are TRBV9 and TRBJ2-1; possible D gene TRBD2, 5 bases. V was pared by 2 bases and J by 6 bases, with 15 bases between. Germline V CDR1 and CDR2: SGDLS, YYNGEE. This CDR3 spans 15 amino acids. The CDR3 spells CASSVEEGSLNEQFF. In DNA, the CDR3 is TGTGCCAGCAGCGTTGAAGAGGGAAGTCTCAATGAGCAGTTCTTC.

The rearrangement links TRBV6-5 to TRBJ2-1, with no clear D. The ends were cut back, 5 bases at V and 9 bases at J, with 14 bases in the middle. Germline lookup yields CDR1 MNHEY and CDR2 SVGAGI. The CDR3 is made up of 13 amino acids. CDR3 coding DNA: TGTGCCAGCAGTATTATAGACTTTCCTGAGCAGTTCTTC. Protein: CASSIIDFPEQFF.

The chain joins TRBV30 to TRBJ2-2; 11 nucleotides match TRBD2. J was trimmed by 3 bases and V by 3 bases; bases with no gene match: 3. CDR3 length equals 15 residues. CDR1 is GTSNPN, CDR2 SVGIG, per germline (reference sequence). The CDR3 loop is CAWRGTSGYTGELFF. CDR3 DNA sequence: TGTGCCTGGAGGGGGACTAGCGGTTACACCGGGGAGCTGTTTTTT.

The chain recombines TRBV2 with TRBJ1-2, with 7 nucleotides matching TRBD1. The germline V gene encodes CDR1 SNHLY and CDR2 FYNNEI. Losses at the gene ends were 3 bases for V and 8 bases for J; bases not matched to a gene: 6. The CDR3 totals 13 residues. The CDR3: CASSDYRGGGYTF. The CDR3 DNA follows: TGTGCCAGCAGTGATTACAGGGGCGGGGGCTACACCTTC. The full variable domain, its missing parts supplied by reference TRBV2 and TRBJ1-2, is EPEVTQTPSHQVTQMGQEVILRCVPISNHLYFYWYRQILGQKVEFLVSFYNNEISEKSEIFDDQFSVERPDGSNFTLKIRSTKLEDSAMYFCASSDYRGGGYTFGSGTRLTVV.

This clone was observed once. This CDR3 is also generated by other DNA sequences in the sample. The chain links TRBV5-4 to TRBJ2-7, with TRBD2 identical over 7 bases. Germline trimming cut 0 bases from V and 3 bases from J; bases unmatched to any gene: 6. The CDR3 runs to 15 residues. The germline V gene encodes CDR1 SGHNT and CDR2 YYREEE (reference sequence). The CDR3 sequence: CASSLEAGRSYEQYF. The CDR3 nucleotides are TGTGCCAGCAGCTTGGAAGCGGGGAGAAGCTACGAGCAGTACTTC.

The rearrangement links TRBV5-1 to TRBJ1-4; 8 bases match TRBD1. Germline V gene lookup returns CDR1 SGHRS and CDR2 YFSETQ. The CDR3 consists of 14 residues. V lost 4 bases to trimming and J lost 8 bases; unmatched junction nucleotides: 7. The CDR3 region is CASSIGQGREKLFF. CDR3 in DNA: TGCGCCAGCAGCATCGGACAGGGCCGAGAAAAACTGTTTTTT.

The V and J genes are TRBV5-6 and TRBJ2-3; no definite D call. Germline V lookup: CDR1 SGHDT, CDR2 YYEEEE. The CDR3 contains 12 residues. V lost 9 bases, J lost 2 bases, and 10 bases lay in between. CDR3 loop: CATGRPTDTQYF. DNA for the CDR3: TGTGCCACCGGACGGCCCACAGATACGCAGTATTTT.

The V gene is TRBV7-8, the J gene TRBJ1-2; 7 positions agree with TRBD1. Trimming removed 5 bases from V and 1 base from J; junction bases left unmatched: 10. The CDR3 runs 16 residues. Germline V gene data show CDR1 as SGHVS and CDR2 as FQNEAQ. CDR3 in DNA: TGTGCCAGCAGCGTAAAGACAGGGATTGATAACTATGGCTACACCTTC. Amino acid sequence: CASSVKTGIDNYGYTF.